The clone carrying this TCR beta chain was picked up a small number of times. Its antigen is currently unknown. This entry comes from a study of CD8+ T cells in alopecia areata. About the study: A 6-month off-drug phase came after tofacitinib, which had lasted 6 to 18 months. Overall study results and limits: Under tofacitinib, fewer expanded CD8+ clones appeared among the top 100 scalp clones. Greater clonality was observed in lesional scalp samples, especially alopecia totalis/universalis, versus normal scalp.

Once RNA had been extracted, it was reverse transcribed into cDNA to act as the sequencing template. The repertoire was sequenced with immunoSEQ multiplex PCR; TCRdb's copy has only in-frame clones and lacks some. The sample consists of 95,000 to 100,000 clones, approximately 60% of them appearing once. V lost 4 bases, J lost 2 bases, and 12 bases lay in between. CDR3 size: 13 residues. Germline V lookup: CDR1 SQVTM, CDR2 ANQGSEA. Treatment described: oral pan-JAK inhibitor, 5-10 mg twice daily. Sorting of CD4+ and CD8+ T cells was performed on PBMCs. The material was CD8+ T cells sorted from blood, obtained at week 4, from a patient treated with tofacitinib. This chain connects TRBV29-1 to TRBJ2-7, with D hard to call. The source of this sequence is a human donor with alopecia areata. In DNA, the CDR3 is TGCAGCGTTGCTTGGGTCGCCCCCTACGAGCAGTACTTC. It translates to CSVAWVAPYEQYF.